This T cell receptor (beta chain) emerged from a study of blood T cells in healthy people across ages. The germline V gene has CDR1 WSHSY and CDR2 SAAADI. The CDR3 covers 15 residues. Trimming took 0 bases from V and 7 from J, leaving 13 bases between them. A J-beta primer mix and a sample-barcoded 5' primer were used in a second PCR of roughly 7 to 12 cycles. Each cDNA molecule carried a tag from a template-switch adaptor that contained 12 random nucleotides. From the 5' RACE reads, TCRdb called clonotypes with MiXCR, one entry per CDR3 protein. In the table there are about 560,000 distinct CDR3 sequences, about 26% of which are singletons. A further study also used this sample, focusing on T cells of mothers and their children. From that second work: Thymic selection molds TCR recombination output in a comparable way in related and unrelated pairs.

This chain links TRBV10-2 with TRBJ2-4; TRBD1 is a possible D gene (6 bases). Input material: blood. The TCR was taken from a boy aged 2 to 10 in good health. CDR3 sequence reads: CASSESTGTLNIQYF. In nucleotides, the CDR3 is TGCGCCAGCAGTGAGTCGACCGGGACACTGAACATTCAGTACTTC.